This record concerns one T cell receptor (beta chain) sequence. Its antigen is as yet unknown. This specimen belongs to a study of CD8+ T cells in alopecia areata. Study-level results: Alopecia totalis/universalis scalp especially showed more expanded CD8+ clones than normal scalp. Mouse data revealed clearer TCR sharing than patient data did, a gap possibly tied to HLA.

CD4+ cells from about 5 patients were sorted into CD25+CD127- cells. Alopecia areata patients provided lesional scalp punch biopsies and peripheral blood, both collected for the study. RNA, once extracted, was reverse transcribed into cDNA for use as the sequencing template. Data came from immunoSEQ multiplex PCR; TCRdb stores just in-frame clones and leaves some out. The table includes more than 11,000 clones, approximately 53% detected once. Germline V gives CDR1 LNHDA, CDR2 SQIVND (reference sequence). CDR3 length equals 15 residues. With 1 base removed from V and 2 bases from J, the gap between germline ends came to 9 bases.

The TCR comes from a human donor with alopecia areata. The chain is built from TRBV19 and TRBJ2-1; D remains ambiguous. Specimen: CD4+ Tregs sorted from blood. The chain's CDR3 is CASSIVGRPYNEQFF. The CDR3 nucleotides are TGTGCCAGTAGTATAGTGGGCCGCCCCTACAATGAGCAGTTCTTC.